What follows are 7 T cell receptor beta chains derived from one specimen sequenced in a study of blood T cell repertoires in COVID-19. Profiled with immunoSEQ multiplex PCR; TCRdb holds only in-frame clones, not every one. The sample holds approximately 670,000 clones, about 87% seen once. The sample comprised peripheral blood. The receptors here all came from a woman between 18 and 30 years old with acute or convalescent COVID-19.

Turning to this clone: The junction and the germline gene differ at one end; a read error may be behind it. The J gene is TRBJ2-2, the V gene TRBV4-3; 11 nucleotides match TRBD1. Germline V gene data show CDR1 as LGHNA and CDR2 as YSLEER. The CDR3 extends over 16 amino acids. The CDR3 DNA reads as TGCACCAGCAGCCAAGGGACAGGGGGGAACACCGGGGAGCTGTTTTTT. It specifies CTSSQGTGGNTGELFF.

This clone was seen only a few times. The V and J genes are TRBV6-5 and TRBJ1-1; D is undetermined. V dropped 6 bases and J dropped 0 bases, with 11 bases sitting between them. The germline gives CDR1 MNHEY, CDR2 SVGAGI. The CDR3 runs 14 residues. The CDR3 DNA reads as TGTGCCAGCAGCGCCGAAACAGTGAACACTGAAGCTTTCTTT. This sequence encodes CASSAETVNTEAFF.

This sequence joins TRBV19 and TRBJ1-4; D is perhaps TRBD1 (5 bases). V was shortened by 6 bases and J by 5 bases, with 13 bases between the two germline ends. This CDR3 region has 14 residues. Germline loops: CDR1 LNHDA, CDR2 SQIVND (reference sequence). The CDR3 bases are TGTGCCAGTAGCAAAGGGGCCTTCAATGAAAAACTGTTTTTT. Its translation is CASSKGAFNEKLFF.

V usage is TRBV30 and J usage is TRBJ1-6; D may be TRBD1 (6 bases). The V and J ends lost 3 bases and 4 bases respectively, with 16 bases between them. Germline V gene sequence: CDR1 GTSNPN, CDR2 SVGIG (reference sequence). The CDR3 length is 16 residues. In DNA, the CDR3 is TGTGCCTGGAGCAATTCCGCGACAGGTTATAATTCACCCCTCCACTTT. Translating it yields CAWSNSATGYNSPLHF. Full variable domain (outside the CDR3, taken from reference TRBV30 and TRBJ1-6): SQTIHQWPATLVQPVGSPLSLECTVEGTSNPNLYWYRQAAGRGLQLLFYSVGIGQISSEVPQNLSASRPQDRQFILSSKKLLLSDSGFYLCAWSNSATGYNSPLHFGNGTRLTVT.

The chain has TRBV3-1 (or the pseudogene TRBV3-2) and TRBJ2-7; 8 bases line up with TRBD2. The germline gives CDR1 LGHDT, CDR2 YNNKEL (reference sequence). The CDR3 has 14 residues. The V segment lost 4 bases and the J segment 3 bases; nucleotides outside the gene matches: 5. In nucleotides, the CDR3 is TGTGCCAGCAGCCTGGGACTAGTTCTCTACGAGCAGTACTTC. It encodes CASSLGLVLYEQYF.

This clone was observed a handful of times. J is TRBJ1-2 and V is TRBV29-1; TRBD1 matches at 7 bases. The germline CDR1 and CDR2 sequences are SQVTM and ANQGSEA. The CDR3 is 14 residues long. The V and J ends lost 0 bases and 5 bases, in that order; junction bases with no gene match: 6. CDR3: CSVEDNRGEYGYTF. The DNA of the CDR3 is TGCAGCGTTGAAGATAACAGGGGAGAATATGGCTACACCTTC.

The table lists this clone with a count of one. The chain links TRBV29-1 to TRBJ1-2, with unresolved D. Germline CDR1 reads SQVTM; CDR2 reads ANQGSEA. The germline V and J ends were trimmed by 2 bases and 1 base, with 14 bases remaining between them. This CDR3 has 15 residues. The CDR3 nucleotides read TGCAGCGTTGAATCGCTGGAGGGTTATAACTATGGCTACACCTTC. Translated: CSVESLEGYNYGYTF.